The 17 T cell receptor beta chains below were found in one sample sequenced in a study of T-cell reconstitution after alpha-beta-depleted transplantation in children. Preparation of the TCRbeta library used unique molecular identifiers. TCRdb analysed the PCR reads with MiXCR anew, one entry per CDR3 protein. The sample has a few hundred thousand distinct CDR3 sequences; more than 20% are singletons. The material was PBMCs, obtained before TCRalphabeta/CD19-depleted stem cell transplant. Receptors were obtained from a boy younger than two with Wiskott-Aldrich syndrome, due to receive a stem cell transplant.

This clonotype was found a few times. Here the CDR3 DNA reads TGCAGCGTTGCCAGGGGATACAATCAGCCCCAGCATTTT. It yields the protein CSVARGYNQPQHF. The chain couples TRBV29-1 to TRBJ1-5, with D tentatively TRBD1 (6 bases). V was shortened by 4 bases and J by 3 bases, with 10 bases between the two germline ends. Germline assignment: CDR1 SQVTM and CDR2 ANQGSEA. The CDR3 spans 13 residues.

The genes are TRBV12-3 or TRBV12-4 and TRBJ2-7, with a weak D call TRBD2 (6 bases). The V end lost 0 bases, the J end lost 7 bases, and 13 bases lay between the germline ends. The CDR3 is made up of 14 amino acids. CDR3 sequence reads: CASSLAGSGVEQYF. DNA of the CDR3: TGTGCCAGCAGTTTAGCGGGGTCGGGGGTGGAGCAGTACTTC.

This clonotype was seen only a few times. V is TRBV29-1 and J is TRBJ2-4, with D possibly matching TRBD2 (7 bases). CDR1 is SQVTM, CDR2 ANQGSEA, per germline. The CDR3 is 15 residues long. V lost 6 bases, J lost 3 bases, and 18 bases lay in between. DNA for the CDR3: TGCAGCGTCCTCCGGGGGGCCGGAGGCAAAAACATTCAGTACTTC. This gives the protein CSVLRGAGGKNIQYF.

This clonotype was recorded a few times. This rearrangement joins TRBV20-1 to TRBJ2-4, with 9 bases that match TRBD2. V trimming: 0 bases; J trimming: 6 bases; junction bases outside the gene matches: 15. Germline values: CDR1 DFQATT, CDR2 SNEGSKA (reference sequence). CDR3 length equals 18 residues. This chain's CDR3 is CSARDLGASGKTANIQYF. As DNA, the CDR3 is TGCAGTGCTAGAGATCTGGGGGCTAGCGGGAAGACGGCAAACATTCAGTACTTC.

The gene calls are TRBV3-1 and TRBJ2-1, with unresolved D. The CDR3 contains 16 residues. Germline CDR1 is LGHDT and CDR2 is YNNKEL (reference sequence). Deletions cut 0 bases from V and 1 base from J, with 10 bases between. CDR3 protein: CASSQDGPRSYNEQFF. DNA for the CDR3: TGTGCCAGCAGCCAAGATGGGCCCCGTTCCTACAATGAGCAGTTCTTC.

This chain connects TRBV5-1 to TRBJ1-4; D may be TRBD1 (5 bases). The germline gives CDR1 SGHRS, CDR2 YFSETQ. Trimming removed 5 bases from V and 0 bases from J, with 11 bases in between. The CDR3 contains 15 residues. CDR3 residues: CASRLGTSTNEKLFF. The CDR3 bases are TGCGCCAGCAGACTAGGGACCTCAACTAATGAAAAACTGTTTTTT.

On this clonotype itself: With a much larger clone just one base away, this may be a read error. The chain employs TRBV5-1 and TRBJ2-7; 7 bases align to TRBD1. The CDR3 is made up of 14 amino acids. Looked up from germline, CDR1 is SGHRS and CDR2 is YFSETQ. V lost 6 bases to trimming and J lost 5 bases; unmatched junction nucleotides: 11. CDR3 DNA: TGCGCCAGCATCGCAGCAGGGGGTCTGAACGAGCAGTACTTC. Its translation: CASIAAGGLNEQYF.

This chain links TRBV20-1 with TRBJ1-1; 9 bases line up with TRBD1. This CDR3 region has 14 residues. Trimming took 1 base from V and 6 from J; bases not matched to a gene: 6. Germline V gene data show CDR1 as DFQATT and CDR2 as SNEGSKA (reference sequence). The CDR3 DNA follows: TGCAGTGCTAGAGGGGACAGGGAAGTCGCTGAAGCTTTCTTT. Its protein product is CSARGDREVAEAFF.

This clonotype turned up a few times. V usage is TRBV7-9 and J usage is TRBJ2-7; D is uncertain. V dropped 2 bases and J dropped 1 base, with 6 bases sitting between them. This CDR3 spans 13 amino acids. CDR1 and CDR2 (germline): SEHNR, FQNEAQ (reference sequence). The CDR3 here is CASSLPPSYEQYF. The CDR3 DNA follows: TGTGCCAGCAGCTTACCGCCTTCCTACGAGCAGTACTTC.

The rearrangement links TRBV5-1 to TRBJ1-1, with a tentative D call TRBD1 (5 bases). Germline lookup yields CDR1 SGHRS and CDR2 YFSETQ. V lost 4 bases and J 1 base, leaving 14 bases between the germline ends. The CDR3 length is 15 residues. The CDR3 sequence is CASSVYRRENTEAFF. The CDR3 DNA reads TGCGCCAGCAGCGTCTACAGGAGGGAGAACACTGAAGCTTTCTTT.

In nucleotides, the CDR3 is TGCAGTGCTAGCATGGACAGGGGGGCTGGGGCCAACGTCCTGACTTTC. This translates into CSASMDRGAGANVLTF. The gene calls are TRBV20-1 and TRBJ2-6; the match to TRBD1 covers 10 bases. V shed 3 bases, J shed 2 bases, and the junction held 4 bases outside the gene matches. CDR3 size: 16 residues. Germline CDR1 reads DFQATT; CDR2 reads SNEGSKA (reference sequence).

The chain couples TRBV7-2 to TRBJ1-2; D remains ambiguous. The CDR3 totals 14 residues. Germline V gene data show CDR1 as SGHTA and CDR2 as FQGNSA. Trimming pared 4 bases from V and 10 bases from J, leaving 19 bases between. CDR3 sequence reads: CASSSQPGINDYTF. Written as DNA, the CDR3 is TGTGCCAGCAGCTCCCAGCCAGGCATAAATGACTACACCTTC.

The V call is TRBV7-6, the J call TRBJ2-1; D ambiguous. The CDR3 length is 11 residues. Trimming shortened V by 5 bases and J by 5 bases, and 4 bases separated the two germline ends. Germline V lookup: CDR1 SGHVS, CDR2 FNYEAQ. CDR3 in DNA: TGTGCCAGCAGCACCAACAATGAGCAGTTCTTC. It specifies CASSTNNEQFF.

The CDR3 DNA reads as TGTGCCAGCAGTTTACGTTCGGGACTAGCGGCCAACAATGAGCAGTTCTTC. Translation: CASSLRSGLAANNEQFF. V usage is TRBV12-3 or TRBV12-4 and J usage is TRBJ2-1; TRBD2 aligns across 11 bases. The CDR3 contains 17 residues. The ends lost 2 bases at V and 5 bases at J; junction bases unmatched: 8.

This clonotype was detected only a few times. This sequence joins TRBV4-1 and TRBJ1-5; D possibly corresponds to TRBD1 (6 bases). The CDR3 spans 16 residues. The germline V gene encodes CDR1 MGHRA and CDR2 YSYEKL. The ends were cut back, 4 bases at V and 0 bases at J, with 13 bases in the middle. Written as DNA, the CDR3 is TGCGCCAGCAGCCCAGGACAGTTTTATAGCAATCAGCCCCAGCATTTT. This translates into CASSPGQFYSNQPQHF.

The chain joins TRBV5-1 to TRBJ2-5, with 9 positions matching TRBD2. Germline CDR1 SGHRS, CDR2 YFSETQ. V was pared by 0 bases and J by 2 bases, with 8 bases of the junction left unmatched. The CDR3 totals 17 residues. The CDR3 loop reads CASSLAVLAGQQETQYF. CDR3 DNA sequence: TGCGCCAGCAGCTTGGCAGTCCTAGCGGGACAACAAGAGACCCAGTACTTC.

The chain carries TRBV6-5 and TRBJ2-7; tentative D call: TRBD1 (7 bases). Looked up from germline, CDR1 is MNHEY and CDR2 is SVGAGI. This CDR3 has 15 residues. V lost 3 bases, J lost 7 bases, and 19 bases lay in between. The CDR3: CASSYGGRTGREQYF. CDR3 DNA sequence: TGTGCCAGCAGTTATGGGGGGCGGACAGGACGGGAGCAGTACTTC.